This T cell receptor beta chain stems from a study of T cell repertoires in aging, cancer and after chemotherapy. Findings and caveats of the study: Healthy donors lost TCR diversity with age mainly through richness, cancer patients through richness and evenness. Age-matched healthy donors had significantly more diverse, less clonal blood TCR repertoires than untreated cancer patients.

About this clonotype: The antigen remains undetermined.

A mixed TRB-A/B primer pool amplified rearranged TRB by multiplex touch-down PCR. MiXCR, applied by TCRdb to the multiplex PCR reads, yields one record per CDR3 protein. This repertoire shows 2,800 or so distinct CDR3 sequences, approximately 29% found once; its top ten account for around 15%. CDR3 length equals 20 residues. The V gene end was trimmed by 4 bases and the J gene end by 1 base; junction bases not matched to a gene: 16. The germline CDR1 and CDR2 sequences are SNHLY and FYNNEI. TCR beta rearrangements were amplified from peripheral blood genomic DNA. This chain connects TRBV2 to TRBJ2-3, with 11 nucleotides matching TRBD2. The sequenced material came from blood. This TCR was recovered from a human donor in good health. CDR3 sequence (DNA): TGTGCCAGCAGTGTCTCCGGATTAGCGGGAGGGCCTTCGGGCACAGATACGCAGTATTTT. Its translation is CASSVSGLAGGPSGTDTQYF.